The 30 T cell receptor beta chains listed next were all sequenced from one sample in a study of T cells after yellow fever vaccination. TCRdb redid the calling of the 5' RACE reads with MiXCR, one entry per CDR3 protein. The repertoire holds roughly 400,000 distinct CDR3 sequences, around a sixth seen once, with 15% to 20% in the top ten. Sample: PBMCs, taken before the yellow fever booster vaccination. The receptors stem from a young man who received the YFV17D yellow fever vaccine.

This chain links TRBV7-6 with TRBJ2-2; TRBD2 matches at 7 bases. CDR1 and CDR2 (germline): SGHVS, FNYEAQ. This CDR3 region has 14 residues. V gave up 5 bases and J gave up 6 bases; unmatched junction bases: 6. The CDR3 reads CASSTSVVSGELFF. DNA of the CDR3: TGTGCCAGCAGCACTAGCGTGGTGTCCGGGGAGCTGTTTTTT.

This clonotype was recorded a few times. The chain uses TRBV7-6 and TRBJ2-5; perhaps TRBD2 as D (5 bases). The CDR3 runs 13 residues. CDR1 is SGHVS, CDR2 FNYEAQ, per germline. Trimming cost V 5 bases and J 2 bases, with 9 bases left between them. The CDR3 DNA reads as TGTGCCAGCAGCCCCCTAGCTCAAGAGACCCAGTACTTC. This sequence encodes CASSPLAQETQYF.

The CDR3 spells CASSRVGDYEQYV. DNA of the CDR3: TGTGCCAGCAGCAGAGTGGGCGACTACGAGCAGTACGTC. The V gene is TRBV14, the J gene TRBJ2-7; D unclear. Germline V gene lookup returns CDR1 SGHDN and CDR2 FVKESK. The CDR3 sequence is 13 residues long. Trimming removed 5 bases at V and 3 bases at J, with 11 bases between.

This clonotype was detected many times. The chain carries TRBV7-9 and TRBJ2-3; D uncertain. This CDR3 region has 14 residues. Germline assignment: CDR1 SEHNR and CDR2 FQNEAQ (reference sequence). Trimming left V 1 base short and J 8 bases short, with 13 bases between. This chain's CDR3 is CASSLGWDQSTQYF. For the CDR3, the DNA is TGTGCCAGCAGCTTAGGATGGGATCAAAGTACGCAGTATTTT.

CDR3 residues: CAIGRGGAPSTDTQYF. The CDR3 DNA reads as TGTGCCATCGGGCGGGGGGGTGCTCCTAGCACAGATACGCAGTATTTT. V is TRBV10-3 and J is TRBJ2-3; 9 nucleotides align to TRBD2. The germline V gene has CDR1 ENHRY and CDR2 SYGVKD. J was trimmed by 0 bases and V by 8 bases; bases with no gene match: 9. This CDR3 has 16 residues.

This sequence joins TRBV29-1 and TRBJ1-2; no reliable D call. The CDR3 is made up of 11 amino acids. Trimming cost V 3 bases and J 8 bases, with 10 bases left between them. Germline V gene data show CDR1 as SQVTM and CDR2 as ANQGSEA. CDR3 coding DNA: TGCAGCGTTGACGCGGGCTTCGGCTACACCTTC. Translating it yields CSVDAGFGYTF.

This clonotype has at least ten counts. This sequence joins TRBV9 and TRBJ2-3; D may be TRBD2 (6 bases). The germline gives CDR1 SGDLS, CDR2 YYNGEE. The V and J ends lost 7 bases and 0 bases respectively, with 24 bases between them. The CDR3 spans 18 residues. This CDR3 reads CASPIPGLPGESTDTQYF. The CDR3 bases are TGTGCCAGCCCAATTCCGGGACTTCCCGGCGAAAGCACAGATACGCAGTATTTT.

This clonotype was detected ten times or more. DNA of the CDR3: TGTGCCAGCAGCATAACAGGGGAGGAGCAGTACTTC. The encoded protein is CASSITGEEQYF. V is TRBV27 and J is TRBJ2-7, with 7 bases aligning to TRBD1. This CDR3 is built from 12 residues. The V gene end was trimmed by 6 bases and the J gene end by 7 bases; junction bases not matched to a gene: 6. CDR1 MNHEY and CDR2 SMNVEV come from the germline V gene (reference sequence).

This rearrangement joins TRBV5-5 to TRBJ1-6; D remains unclear. There are 13 residues in the CDR3. Germline values: CDR1 SGHKS, CDR2 YYEKEE (reference sequence). V lost 0 bases, J lost 8 bases, and 6 bases lay in between. CDR3 amino acids: CASSLEYHSPLHF. DNA of the CDR3: TGTGCCAGCAGCTTGGAGTACCATTCACCCCTCCACTTT.

The chain employs TRBV12-3 or TRBV12-4 and TRBJ2-3; D gene ambiguous. The CDR3 spans 13 residues. Trimming took off 2 bases at V and 2 bases at J, with 5 bases between the two ends. The CDR3, as DNA: TGTGCCAGCAGTTTAAGAACCACAGATACGCAGTATTTT. As protein: CASSLRTTDTQYF.

The V call is TRBV18, the J call TRBJ1-3, with TRBD1 matching over 10 bases. The CDR3 is 14 amino acids. V dropped 3 bases and J dropped 9; count of bases not matched to a gene: 5. CDR1 KGHSH and CDR2 LQKENI come from the germline V gene. The CDR3: CASSPTGTGVTIYF. In DNA, the CDR3 is TGTGCCAGCTCACCGACCGGGACAGGGGTCACCATATATTTT.

The genes are TRBV27 and TRBJ2-2; perhaps TRBD2 as D (5 bases). The V gene's germline CDR1 is MNHEY and CDR2 SMNVEV (reference sequence). The CDR3 loop spans 14 amino acids. V shed 3 bases and J shed 6 bases, with 11 bases lying between them. Here the CDR3 DNA reads TGTGCCAGCAGTTTTACCGGGGTAGCCGGGGAGCTGTTTTTT. Translated, it gives CASSFTGVAGELFF.

This clonotype was counted a few times. The chain has TRBV5-1 and TRBJ1-1; 11 positions agree with TRBD1. There are 14 residues in the CDR3. Germline V gene lookup returns CDR1 SGHRS and CDR2 YFSETQ. With 4 bases clipped from V and 10 bases from J, the junction kept 9 bases outside the gene matches. The CDR3 DNA is TGCGCCAGCAGCGCTCAGGGACAGGGGGATCGAGCTTTCTTT. It encodes CASSAQGQGDRAFF. Looking up the rest from reference TRBV5-1 and TRBJ1-1 gives the full variable domain: KAGVTQTPRYLIKTRGQQVTLSCSPISGHRSVSWYQQTPGQGLQFLFEYFSETQRNKGNFPGRFSGRQFSNSRSEMNVSTLELGDSALYLCASSAQGQGDRAFFGQGTRLTVV.

On this clonotype: An end of the junction differs from the germline gene, which may be a read error. The chain has TRBV10-2 and TRBJ2-3, with D unclear. From germline, CDR1 is WSHSY and CDR2 SAAADI. CDR3 length equals 12 residues. CDR3 bases: TGCGCCAGCAGCCTCTCGCCGCTTCCCTTAGATTTT. It is translated as CASSLSPLPLDF.

The CDR3 bases are TGTGCCACCGCCGGGACAGGGACCTATAATTCACCCCTCCACTTT. Protein sequence: CATAGTGTYNSPLHF. The chain couples TRBV19 to TRBJ1-6, with 9 bases that match TRBD1. Germline CDR1 reads LNHDA; CDR2 reads SQIVND (reference sequence). CDR3 length: 15 residues. V shed 10 bases and J 2 bases; nucleotides not matched to a gene: 6.

The chain carries TRBV5-4 and TRBJ2-1; the match to TRBD2 covers 9 bases. Trimming at V came to 4 bases and at J to 6 bases, leaving 8 bases not matched to a gene. The CDR3 consists of 15 residues. The germline CDR1 and CDR2 sequences are SGHNT and YYREEE (reference sequence). CDR3 sequence reads: CASSRLAGAGNEQFF. CDR3 bases: TGTGCCAGCAGCCGATTAGCGGGGGCGGGCAATGAGCAGTTCTTC.

The chain couples TRBV9 to TRBJ2-6; no clear D. The germline CDR1 and CDR2 sequences are SGDLS and YYNGEE. The CDR3 covers 16 residues. V was trimmed by 4 bases and J by 1 base, leaving 12 bases between them. The CDR3 sequence: CASSTSRWSGANVLTF. In DNA, the CDR3 is TGTGCCAGCAGCACCTCCAGATGGTCTGGGGCCAACGTCCTGACTTTC. The variable domain in full, completed from reference TRBV9 and TRBJ2-6, reads DSGVTQTPKHLITATGQRVTLRCSPRSGDLSVYWYQQSLDQGLQFLIQYYNGEERAKGNILERFSAQQFPDLHSELNLSSLELGDSALYFCASSTSRWSGANVLTFGAGSRLTVL.

V is TRBV20-1 and J is TRBJ2-2; 10 bases line up with TRBD2. This CDR3 spans 14 amino acids. J gave up 2 bases and V 6 bases, and 3 bases lay outside the gene matches. Germline V lookup: CDR1 DFQATT, CDR2 SNEGSKA (reference sequence). The CDR3 reads CSAVAGGNTGELFF. CDR3 coding DNA: TGCAGTGCCGTAGCGGGGGGTAACACCGGGGAGCTGTTTTTT.

This clonotype occurred once. The genes are TRBV12-3 or TRBV12-4 and TRBJ1-6; TRBD1 matches at 7 bases. Germline trimming cut 8 bases from V and 9 bases from J; bases unmatched to any gene: 13. This CDR3 has 15 residues. In nucleotides, the CDR3 is TGTGCCAGCGGTGGCCGGGACAGCGGACTTTCACCCCTCCACTTT. Amino acids: CASGGRDSGLSPLHF.

This clonotype was counted only a few times. CDR3 loop: CASSLGPTEAFF. CDR3 sequence (DNA): TGTGCCAGCAGCTTGGGGCCCACTGAAGCTTTCTTT. This chain joins TRBV7-9 and TRBJ1-1, with D tentatively TRBD1 (5 bases). The CDR3 covers 12 residues. Germline CDR1 reads SEHNR; CDR2 reads FQNEAQ (reference sequence). Trimming pared 3 bases from V and 4 bases from J, leaving 6 bases between.

This chain links TRBV27 with TRBJ2-3, with TRBD2 identical over 9 bases. This CDR3 has 16 residues. Germline V gives CDR1 MNHEY, CDR2 SMNVEV (reference sequence). V dropped 6 bases and J dropped 1; count of bases not matched to a gene: 8. The CDR3 spells CASRVVAGVGTDTQYF. In DNA form, the CDR3 reads TGTGCCAGCAGAGTTGTAGCGGGGGTGGGCACAGATACGCAGTATTTT.

This clonotype was found a few times. J is TRBJ1-2 and V is TRBV2; unclear D gene. V was trimmed by 4 bases and J by 6 bases, leaving 9 bases between them. From germline, CDR1 is SNHLY and CDR2 FYNNEI. The CDR3 is made up of 12 amino acids. The CDR3 here is CASSARSDGYTF. The CDR3 bases are TGTGCCAGCAGTGCAAGGTCGGATGGCTACACCTTC.

As to this clonotype: Germline and junction disagree at one end, which may indicate a read error. In DNA, the CDR3 is TGCGCCAGCAGCTTGGACGGGGGCGTCACCGGGGAGCCGTTTTTT. This gives the protein CASSLDGGVTGEPFF. The chain employs TRBV5-1 and TRBJ2-2; D assignment may be TRBD1 or TRBD2 (6 bases each). The CDR3 has 15 amino acids. Per germline, CDR1 SGHRS and CDR2 YFSETQ.

This clonotype occurred a few times. CDR3 coding DNA: TGCAGTGCTCCCCGAAATGAGCAGTTCTTC. It translates to CSAPRNEQFF. The rearrangement links TRBV20-1 to TRBJ2-1; D is uncertain. V shed 5 bases and J shed 7 bases, with 6 bases lying between them. The CDR3 runs to 10 residues. The germline V gene encodes CDR1 DFQATT and CDR2 SNEGSKA (reference sequence).

This clonotype has more than one count but fewer than ten. The chain employs TRBV4-1 and TRBJ2-3; 9 bases align to TRBD2. The trim removed 0 bases at V and 2 bases at J, leaving 3 bases unmatched. CDR1 and CDR2 from the germline V gene are MGHRA and YSYEKL. CDR3 length equals 16 residues. The CDR3, as DNA: TGCGCCAGCAGCCAAGACAGCGGGGGGCACACAGATACGCAGTATTTT. Translated: CASSQDSGGHTDTQYF.

This clonotype has just a few counts. The genes are TRBV20-1 and TRBJ1-4; TRBD1 aligns across 8 bases. The CDR3 is made up of 16 amino acids. Trimming cost V 4 bases and J 7 bases; bases outside gene matches: 14. Germline loops: CDR1 DFQATT, CDR2 SNEGSKA (reference sequence). The CDR3 DNA reads TGCAGTGCTACCGCCGTAGAGACAGGGGCCAGTGAAAAACTGTTTTTT. Protein: CSATAVETGASEKLFF.

This clonotype showed up just a few times. The chain links TRBV6-2 or TRBV6-3 to TRBJ1-5, with D tentatively TRBD1 (5 bases). This CDR3 has 13 amino acids. The germline V gene encodes CDR1 MNHEY and CDR2 SVGEGT. The V end was cut by 6 bases, the J end by 4 bases, with 10 bases between. The CDR3 is CASRDSTNQPQHF. CDR3 bases: TGTGCCAGCAGAGACAGTACGAATCAGCCCCAGCATTTT.

This clonotype was counted many times. V and J are TRBV4-3 and TRBJ1-2; tentatively, D is TRBD1 (5 bases). Per germline, CDR1 LGHNA and CDR2 YSLEER. V lost 0 bases and J 7 bases, leaving 12 bases between the germline ends. The CDR3 is 14 residues long. CDR3 sequence: CASSQDRRGGGYTF. CDR3 sequence (DNA): TGCGCCAGCAGCCAAGATCGTAGGGGCGGTGGCTACACCTTC.

The genes are TRBV20-1 and TRBJ2-1; TRBD2 aligns across 13 bases. Unmatched junction bases numbered 10, after V lost 7 bases and J lost 7 bases. The CDR3 extends over 15 amino acids. CDR1 DFQATT and CDR2 SNEGSKA come from the germline V gene (reference sequence). The CDR3 is CSGAELAGGINEQFF. The CDR3 DNA is TGCAGTGGAGCCGAACTAGCGGGGGGGATTAATGAGCAGTTCTTC.

This clonotype showed up just a few times. The chain employs TRBV18 and TRBJ1-3; 9 nucleotides agree with TRBD1. V shed 0 bases, J shed 14 bases, and the junction held 5 bases outside the gene matches. The CDR3 loop spans 13 amino acids. Germline V lookup: CDR1 KGHSH, CDR2 LQKENI. CDR3 DNA sequence: TGTGCCAGCTCACCACCGGGACAGGGAACCGTATATTTT. Translation: CASSPPGQGTVYF.